This T cell receptor (beta chain) was identified during a study of blood T cell repertoires in COVID-19. Here immunoSEQ multiplex PCR was the method, and the copy in TCRdb shows in-frame clones only, minus some. The top ten clones hold roughly 29% of a sample with around 100,000 clones, around four fifths of them seen once. The TCR sequence derives from a man between 65 and 80 years old with active or convalescent COVID-19. What was sequenced was peripheral blood.

The CDR3 here is CASSLGPDQPQHF. CDR3 in DNA: TGTGCCAGCAGCTTAGGTCCAGATCAGCCCCAGCATTTT. This chain links TRBV7-2 with TRBJ1-5; D not certain. CDR1 is SGHTA and CDR2 is FQGNSA in the germline V gene. V was clipped by 1 base and J by 5 bases, with 6 bases between them. This CDR3 spans 13 amino acids.